Listed here are 25 T cell receptor beta chains from one sample, sequenced in a study of shared clonotypes between healthy human individuals. Terminally differentiated effector memory CD45RA+ cells were left out of the naive CD8 fraction, which was CD45RO-negative and positively selected for CCR7. Using immunoSEQ multiplex PCR, the repertoire was profiled, and TCRdb retains in-frame clones only, with some absent. Among around 580,000 clones listed, more than 95% were seen once. Sequenced: naive CD8+ T cells sorted from blood. Source of these receptors: a man under 40 in good health.

V is TRBV29-1 and J is TRBJ1-4, with 8 bases fitting TRBD1. Looked up from germline, CDR1 is SQVTM and CDR2 is ANQGSEA. There are 13 residues in the CDR3. V lost 5 bases, J lost 7 bases, and 6 bases stayed unmatched. CDR3 DNA sequence: TGCAGCGTTCGGACAGGGCGCAGTGAAAAACTGTTTTTT. It specifies CSVRTGRSEKLFF.

This chain connects TRBV18 to TRBJ1-1; D perhaps matches TRBD1 (6 bases). Per the germline V gene, CDR1 is KGHSH and CDR2 is LQKENI. V was cut by 2 bases and J by 5 bases, with 18 bases left in between. This CDR3 has 16 residues. CDR3 nucleotide sequence: TGTGCCAGCTCACCATCGGGGGGGCTCGTGAGTACTGAAGCTTTCTTT. Translation gives CASSPSGGLVSTEAFF.

This rearrangement joins TRBV4-2 to TRBJ2-3; D remains unclear. This CDR3 region has 14 residues. The ends were cut back, 6 bases at V and 4 bases at J, with 14 bases in the middle. The germline gives CDR1 LGHNA, CDR2 YNFKEQ. The DNA for the CDR3 is TGTGCCAGCAGTCTGGAGTTGTATGCAGATACGCAGTATTTT. Translating gives CASSLELYADTQYF.

J is TRBJ2-1 and V is TRBV29-1, with D possibly being TRBD2 (5 bases). Trimming took 7 bases from V and 3 from J, leaving 31 bases between them. CDR1 SQVTM and CDR2 ANQGSEA come from the germline V gene. The CDR3 extends over 19 amino acids. CDR3 in DNA: TGCAGCGCCGGAGAGGGAACGGCCCCAACTACGCGCGTCTACAATGAGCAGTTCTTC. This encodes CSAGEGTAPTTRVYNEQFF.

The chain couples TRBV27 to TRBJ2-7; 11 nucleotides match TRBD2. CDR1 and CDR2 (germline): MNHEY, SMNVEV (reference sequence). The CDR3 extends over 16 amino acids. With V trimmed by 5 bases and J by 5 bases, 11 bases remained unmatched. The CDR3 protein is CASSLGPLAGVNEQYF. The CDR3 nucleotides are TGTGCCAGCAGTCTGGGTCCACTAGCGGGAGTGAACGAGCAGTACTTC.

The rearrangement joins TRBV5-6 to TRBJ2-1; 9 nucleotides line up with TRBD2. Trimming at V came to 6 bases and at J to 4 bases, leaving 11 bases not matched to a gene. The CDR3 is 16 residues long. In germline, CDR1 is SGHDT, CDR2 YYEEEE. The CDR3 loop reads CASNRPTSGLYNEQFF. The CDR3 region has the DNA TGTGCCAGCAACCGCCCCACTAGCGGGTTATACAATGAGCAGTTCTTC.

The chain couples TRBV28 to TRBJ2-3, with D unclear. Trimming cost V 5 bases and J 3 bases, with 21 bases left between them. Germline CDR1 MDHEN, CDR2 SYDVKM. This CDR3 is built from 17 residues. In DNA, the CDR3 is TGTGCCAGCAGTACATCCGACATGGGTCGGTGGACAGATACGCAGTATTTT. Amino acids: CASSTSDMGRWTDTQYF.

The genes are TRBV7-8 and TRBJ2-5; 10 bases map to TRBD1. The CDR3 totals 18 residues. Germline CDR1 is SGHVS and CDR2 is FQNEAQ. Trimming removed 1 base from V and 2 bases from J; junction bases left unmatched: 10. The CDR3 here is CASSLGFMTGGGQETQYF. In DNA, the CDR3 is TGTGCCAGCAGCTTAGGATTCATGACAGGGGGCGGGCAAGAGACCCAGTACTTC.

The V gene is TRBV28, the J gene TRBJ1-4; TRBD1 aligns across 10 bases. Germline V gives CDR1 MDHEN, CDR2 SYDVKM. This CDR3 is 14 amino acids long. The V gene end was trimmed by 5 bases and the J gene end by 7 bases; junction bases not matched to a gene: 4. The CDR3 spells CASSPGQGREKLFF. CDR3 in DNA: TGTGCCAGCAGTCCGGGACAGGGGCGTGAAAAACTGTTTTTT.

The rearrangement joins TRBV29-1 to TRBJ2-3; D unresolved. V gave up 4 bases and J gave up 0 bases, with 8 bases separating them. This CDR3 is 13 amino acids long. From germline, CDR1 is SQVTM and CDR2 ANQGSEA. CDR3 in amino acids: CSVGAASTDTQYF. The CDR3 DNA reads TGCAGCGTTGGGGCAGCTAGCACAGATACGCAGTATTTT.

V gene TRBV7-8 combines with J gene TRBJ1-1; D remains ambiguous. Trimming shortened V by 3 bases and J by 0 bases, and 8 bases separated the two germline ends. The CDR3 runs 14 residues. Germline-derived CDR1 and CDR2 are SGHVS and FQNEAQ. As DNA, the CDR3 is TGTGCCAGCAGCTTGGCTCTTATGAACACTGAAGCTTTCTTT. This encodes CASSLALMNTEAFF.

This chain links TRBV7-9 with TRBJ2-1; no definite D call. Germline V lookup: CDR1 SEHNR, CDR2 FQNEAQ (reference sequence). Trimming removed 6 bases from V and 7 bases from J, with 13 bases in between. The CDR3 has 13 residues. The CDR3 DNA follows: TGTGCCAGCAGTCCCTCGGTTGGGAATGAGCAGTTCTTC. Amino acid sequence: CASSPSVGNEQFF.

V gene TRBV5-4 combines with J gene TRBJ2-7, with a tentative D call TRBD1 (6 bases). This CDR3 has 14 amino acids. Trimming cost V 1 base and J 2 bases, with 10 bases left between them. The germline V gene encodes CDR1 SGHNT and CDR2 YYREEE (reference sequence). CDR3 bases: TGTGCCAGCAGCTTGTGGGACAACACCTACGAGCAGTACTTC. Protein product: CASSLWDNTYEQYF.

In this sample, this clone turned up once. V and J are TRBV10-2 and TRBJ2-1; weak D call: TRBD2 (6 bases). The germline gives CDR1 WSHSY, CDR2 SAAADI. The length of the CDR3 is 14 residues. V was clipped by 0 bases and J by 10 bases, with 13 bases between them. The CDR3 sequence: CASSESGDSYEQFF. Here the CDR3 DNA reads TGCGCCAGCAGTGAGTCGGGGGACTCCTACGAGCAGTTCTTC.

The V and J genes are TRBV7-4 and TRBJ1-2; D is unclear. Trimming pared 3 bases from V and 7 bases from J, leaving 9 bases between. The CDR3 has 12 residues. Germline values: CDR1 SGHVT, CDR2 SQSDAQ. This chain's CDR3 is CASSLVWGGYTF. The CDR3 DNA reads TGTGCCAGCAGCTTGGTCTGGGGTGGCTACACCTTC.

This chain connects TRBV29-1 to TRBJ2-7; the D is unclear. V dropped 2 bases and J dropped 2 bases, with 7 bases sitting between them. Per the germline V gene, CDR1 is SQVTM and CDR2 is ANQGSEA. The CDR3 extends over 12 amino acids. CDR3 nucleotide sequence: TGCAGCGTTGAAAGAACACCCTACGAGCAGTACTTC. Protein sequence: CSVERTPYEQYF.

About this clone itself: Other DNA sequences in this specimen translate into the identical CDR3. The V and J genes are TRBV5-1 and TRBJ2-7; 7 bases match TRBD2. The CDR3 covers 13 residues. CDR1 is SGHRS, CDR2 YFSETQ, per germline. J was trimmed by 3 bases and V by 4 bases; bases with no gene match: 4. This chain's CDR3 is CASSPGEGYEQYF. CDR3 nucleotide sequence: TGCGCCAGCAGCCCCGGGGAGGGCTACGAGCAGTACTTC.

The chain employs TRBV7-9 and TRBJ2-1, with D perhaps assigned TRBD1 or TRBD2 (5 bases each). The germline V gene encodes CDR1 SEHNR and CDR2 FQNEAQ (reference sequence). V lost 9 bases and J lost 8, with 20 bases in between. The CDR3 is 14 amino acids. The DNA for the CDR3 is TGTGCCAGTTCAGACGGGGCCTCAGTCGATGAGCAGTTCTTC. Translating it yields CASSDGASVDEQFF.

In this sample, this clone turned up once. The CDR3 loop is CATSKGGGIETQYF. The CDR3 DNA sequence: TGTGCCACCAGTAAGGGAGGGGGGATCGAGACCCAGTACTTC. The chain recombines TRBV15 with TRBJ2-5, with a possible D match to TRBD2 (7 bases). This CDR3 is 14 amino acids long. V shed 6 bases and J shed 5 bases, with 16 bases lying between them. Germline V gene sequence: CDR1 LNHNV, CDR2 YYDKDF (reference sequence). The complete variable domain, with remaining parts taken from reference TRBV15 and TRBJ2-5, reads DAMVIQNPRYQVTQFGKPVTLSCSQTLNHNVMYWYQQKSSQAPKLLFHYYDKDFNNEADTPDNFQSRRPNTSFCFLDIRSPGLGDTAMYLCATSKGGGIETQYFGPGTRLLVL.

This chain links TRBV5-5 with TRBJ2-1, with D perhaps TRBD2 (5 bases). Trimming stripped 0 bases from V and 6 bases from J, with 7 bases between. Germline values: CDR1 SGHKS, CDR2 YYEKEE (reference sequence). CDR3 length equals 13 residues. As DNA, the CDR3 is TGTGCCAGCAGCTTGGTGAGGGTCAATGAGCAGTTCTTC. It codes for CASSLVRVNEQFF. The variable domain in full, completed from reference TRBV5-5 and TRBJ2-1, reads DAGVTQSPTHLIKTRGQQVTLRCSPISGHKSVSWYQQVLGQGPQFIFQYYEKEERGRGNFPDRFSARQFPNYSSELNVNALLLGDSALYLCASSLVRVNEQFFGPGTRLTVL.

The chain is built from TRBV6-5 and TRBJ1-2; 7 bases are a match to TRBD1. Germline-derived CDR1 and CDR2 are MNHEY and SVGAGI. CDR3 length: 15 residues. The J segment lost 5 bases and the V segment lost 2 bases, leaving 8 bases of the junction unmatched. CDR3 DNA sequence: TGTGCCAGCAGTTACCCCTACAGGGGTTCTTATGGCTACACCTTC. It yields the protein CASSYPYRGSYGYTF.

The chain joins TRBV5-6 to TRBJ2-1, with D possibly matching TRBD2 (6 bases). Trimming cost V 0 bases and J 5 bases, with 21 bases left between them. The CDR3 length is 18 residues. Germline lookup yields CDR1 SGHDT and CDR2 YYEEEE. The CDR3 nucleotides read TGTGCCAGCAGCTTGGCCTGGACACTAGCCGAGCGGAACAATGAGCAGTTCTTC. This sequence encodes CASSLAWTLAERNNEQFF.

The sample holds one count of this clone. The V and J genes are TRBV11-2 and TRBJ2-7; the D is unclear. V lost 0 bases and J 2 bases, leaving 11 bases between the germline ends. The germline V gene encodes CDR1 SGHAT and CDR2 FQNNGV. The CDR3 has 15 residues. CDR3 coding DNA: TGTGCCAGCAGCTTAGAAGGGTTAGGCACCTACGAGCAGTACTTC. This encodes CASSLEGLGTYEQYF.

This clone was seen just once. The V and J genes are TRBV11-2 and TRBJ2-7; the match to TRBD2 covers 7 bases. The J segment lost 0 bases and the V segment lost 5 bases, leaving 13 bases of the junction unmatched. CDR3 size: 17 residues. The V gene's germline CDR1 is SGHAT and CDR2 FQNNGV. In DNA form, the CDR3 reads TGTGCCAGCAGCCCAGGGCTTAGCGGGCCCAGCTCCTACGAGCAGTACTTC. Protein product: CASSPGLSGPSSYEQYF.

This sequence joins TRBV7-2 and TRBJ2-6; D not resolved. The CDR3 runs to 17 residues. Trimming took 3 bases from V and 0 from J, leaving 12 bases between them. The V gene's germline CDR1 is SGHTA and CDR2 FQGNSA. DNA of the CDR3: TGTGCCAGCAGCTTTTTTGCCGTCTACTCTGGGGCCAACGTCCTGACTTTC. Protein sequence: CASSFFAVYSGANVLTF. The complete variable domain, with remaining parts taken from reference TRBV7-2 and TRBJ2-6, reads GAGVSQSPSNKVTEKGKDVELRCDPISGHTALYWYRQSLGQGLEFLIYFQGNSAPDKSGLPSDRFSAERTGGSVSTLTIQRTQQEDSAVYLCASSFFAVYSGANVLTFGAGSRLTVL.